This record concerns one T cell receptor (beta chain) sequence. Germline V lookup: CDR1 SEHNR, CDR2 FQNEAQ (reference sequence). Trimming cost V 5 bases and J 7 bases; bases outside gene matches: 7. CDR3 size: 13 residues. This sample is drawn from a study of blood T cell repertoires in COVID-19. Study summary: Sites across the United States, Italy and Spain contributed samples from acute and convalescent COVID-19. T cells, B-cell-depleted T cells, or PBMCs supplied cDNA or gDNA.

In the source study's methods: Scientists estimated how many nucleated cells there were by amplifying reference gene primers. Produced via immunoSEQ multiplex PCR; TCRdb's table is partial and in-frame only. The DNA gave D and trimming, while V, J and clone size come from that table. The sample lists 200,000 to 300,000 clones, around 81% occurring once. This sequence originates from a woman aged 60-75 years with active or convalescent COVID-19. The chain uses TRBV7-9 and TRBJ2-7, with TRBD1 matching over 8 bases. The specimen was peripheral blood. CDR3 bases: TGTGCCAGCAGCCCTCAGGGGGCCGGGGAGCAGTACTTC. This gives the protein CASSPQGAGEQYF.